This is a list of T cell receptor beta chains from one sample in a study of CD8 T cells in ankylosing spondylitis. TCRdb re-analysed the 5' RACE reads in MiXCR, keeping a single row per CDR3 protein. This sample has 200,000 to 300,000 distinct CDR3 sequences, with around 10% found just once. Sequenced input: blood, either unsorted or a sorted T cell fraction (not recorded which). The receptors come from a male donor with ankylosing spondylitis or in good health (not recorded which). Each CDR3 is given with its conserved first and last residue. The order of the fields is J gene, clone size, D gene, V gene, CDR3 protein, CDR3 DNA. The D gene is left open where the match is weak. The size field is filled for only some rows; it gives once, few, many or a size class.

TRBJ1-1,many,.,TRBV29-1,CSVRAGDTEAFF,TGCAGCGTTAGAGCGGGAGACACTGAAGCTTTCTTT
TRBJ2-1,many,.,TRBV7-2,CASSIDPTAPVF,TGTGCCAGCAGCATAGACCCAACGGCCCCTGTATTC
TRBJ2-3,few,TRBD2,TRBV20-1,CSAVTSGGHNTQYF,TGCAGTGCTGTTACTAGCGGGGGTCACAATACGCAGTATTTT
TRBJ2-5,many,.,TRBV2,CASRERQFSQETQYF,TGTGCCAGCAGAGAAAGACAGTTCTCCCAAGAGACCCAGTACTTC
TRBJ2-3,many,.,TRBV7-8,CASSLGGTLDTQYF,TGTGCCAGCAGCTTAGGCGGGACTTTAGATACGCAGTATTTT
TRBJ2-1,many,.,TRBV20-1,CSATQGTTYNEQFF,TGCAGTGCTACCCAGGGGACGACCTACAATGAGCAGTTCTTC
TRBJ2-1,many,.,TRBV3-1,CASSPMASYNEQFF,TGTGCCAGCAGCCCCATGGCTTCCTACAATGAGCAGTTCTTC
TRBJ2-7,many,.,TRBV27,CASSQFSDSYEQYF,TGTGCCAGCAGCCAATTTTCGGACAGCTACGAGCAGTACTTC
TRBJ2-1,many,TRBD2,TRBV24-1,CATSRLAGGDEQFF,TGTGCCACCAGTAGGCTAGCGGGAGGTGATGAGCAGTTCTTC
TRBJ2-3,many,.,TRBV4-1,CASSQYRDSTDTQYF,TGCGCCAGCAGCCAATACCGGGACTCCACAGATACGCAGTATTTT
TRBJ1-6,many,TRBD1,TRBV11-2,CASSLLGTGHSPLHF,TGTGCCAGCAGCTTACTTGGGACAGGGCACTCACCCCTCCACTTT
TRBJ1-2,many,TRBD1,TRBV27,CASSLYAGGPGVNYGYTF,TGTGCCAGCAGTTTATATGCAGGGGGCCCGGGGGTGAACTATGGCTACACCTTC
TRBJ2-7,few,TRBD1,TRBV10-3,CAISELDRGSKNEQYF,TGTGCCATCAGTGAGCTAGACAGGGGGAGCAAAAACGAGCAGTACTTC
TRBJ2-2,many,TRBD2,TRBV10-2,CASSELAANTGELFF,TGCGCCAGCAGTGAACTAGCGGCGAACACCGGGGAGCTGTTTTTT
TRBJ2-3,many,.,TRBV5-1,CASSLAGLRGGDTQYF,TGCGCCAGCAGCTTGGCGGGGTTGAGGGGAGGAGATACGCAGTATTTT
TRBJ2-1,many,TRBD2,TRBV4-1,CASSQAGTSVGEQFF,TGCGCCAGCAGCCAAGCCGGGACTAGCGTAGGTGAGCAGTTCTTC
TRBJ2-6,many,.,TRBV9,CASSVATGPISSGANVLTF,TGTGCCAGCAGCGTAGCTACGGGACCGATCAGCTCTGGGGCCAACGTCCTGACTTTC
TRBJ1-2,many,.,TRBV5-1,CASSASNYGYTF,TGCGCCAGCAGCGCGTCTAACTATGGCTACACCTTC
TRBJ2-2,.,TRBD2,TRBV7-3,CASSSGLGNTGELFF,TGTGCCAGCAGCTCGGGACTAGGGAACACCGGGGAGCTGTTTTTT
TRBJ1-1,many,.,TRBV20-1,CSAGTPAFF,TGCAGTGCCGGGACTCCAGCTTTCTTT
TRBJ1-1,many,.,TRBV10-3,CAISEWAGTEAFF,TGTGCCATCAGTGAGTGGGCCGGAACTGAAGCTTTCTTT
TRBJ2-3,.,.,TRBV20-1,CSARDKGRNTQYF,TGCAGTGCTAGAGATAAGGGCAGGAATACGCAGTATTTT
TRBJ2-7,many,.,TRBV5-5,CASSSLEGGYRYEQYF,TGTGCCAGCAGCTCCCTTGAGGGAGGTTATAGGTACGAGCAGTACTTC
TRBJ2-3,many,TRBD2,TRBV7-6,CASSWDERDRADTQYF,TGTGCCAGCAGCTGGGACGAGCGGGACCGGGCAGATACGCAGTATTTT
TRBJ2-7,many,TRBD1,TRBV5-1,CASSATGYHEQYF,TGCGCCAGCAGCGCGACAGGGTATCACGAGCAGTACTTC
TRBJ2-1,many,TRBD2,TRBV4-2,CASSRTGGYNEQFF,TGTGCCAGCAGTCGGACGGGAGGGTACAATGAGCAGTTCTTC
TRBJ2-2,many,.,TRBV4-2,CASSQAVGEGAGELFF,TGTGCCAGCAGCCAAGCAGTGGGAGAAGGTGCCGGGGAGCTGTTTTTT
TRBJ1-4,few,.,TRBV5-1,CASSPFLSEQDEKLFF,TGCGCCAGCAGCCCTTTTCTCAGCGAACAAGATGAAAAACTGTTTTTT
TRBJ1-1,many,TRBD1,TRBV7-8,CASSPWTGTYTEAFF,TGTGCCAGCAGCCCCTGGACAGGGACATACACTGAAGCTTTCTTT
TRBJ2-7,.,.,TRBV6-1,CASRADSYEQYF,TGTGCCAGCAGGGCGGACTCCTACGAGCAGTACTTC
TRBJ2-5,few,.,TRBV7-2,CASSPSGGRRETQYF,TGTGCCAGCAGCCCATCAGGGGGGCGGCGGGAGACCCAGTACTTC